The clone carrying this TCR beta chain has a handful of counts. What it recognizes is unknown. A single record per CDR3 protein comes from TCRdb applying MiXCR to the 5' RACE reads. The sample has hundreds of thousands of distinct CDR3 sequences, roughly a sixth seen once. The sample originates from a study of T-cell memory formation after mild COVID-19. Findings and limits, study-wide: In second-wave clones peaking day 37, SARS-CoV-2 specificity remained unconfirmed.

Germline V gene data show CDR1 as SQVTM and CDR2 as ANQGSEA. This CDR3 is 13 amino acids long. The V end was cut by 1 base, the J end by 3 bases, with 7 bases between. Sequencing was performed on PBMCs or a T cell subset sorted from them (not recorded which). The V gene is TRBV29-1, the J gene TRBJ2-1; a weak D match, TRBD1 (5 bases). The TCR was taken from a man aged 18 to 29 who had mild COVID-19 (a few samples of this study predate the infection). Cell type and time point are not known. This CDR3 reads CSVEGQNYNEQFF. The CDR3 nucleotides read TGCAGCGTTGAAGGACAGAACTACAATGAGCAGTTCTTC.